The text below deals with one TCR beta chain. Its specificity is unknown. Assay: immunoSEQ multiplex PCR; the TCRdb copy retains only in-frame clones and omits some. The sample records some 29,000 clones, about 91% being singletons. This sample was included in a study of stem cell transplantation in POMP-related autoinflammatory disease. Across the whole study: Defective thymoproteasomes were hypothesized to impair CD8+ T-cell positive selection. Before transplant, CD4+ T cells skewed naive and CD8+ proportions were low. General study findings and limits: In PRAID patients, the number of distinct TRB V-J gene pairings was restricted.

PRAID featured prominent immunodeficiency. The TCR comes from a human donor with POMP-related autoinflammation and immune dysregulation (PRAID). Specimen: CD4+ T cells from PBMCs, collected before stem cell transplantation.

Written as DNA, the CDR3 is TGCGCCAGCAGCTGGCGACAGGGTCGAAATCGGAAGAACACCGGGGAGCTGTTTTTT. Translation gives CASSWRQGRNRKNTGELFF. This sequence joins TRBV4-1 and TRBJ2-2, with 7 bases aligning to TRBD1. Germline lookup yields CDR1 MGHRA and CDR2 YSYEKL. The V gene end was trimmed by 5 bases and the J gene end by 1 base; junction bases not matched to a gene: 16. The CDR3 contains 19 residues.